This T cell receptor (beta chain) was retrieved from a study of CD8 T cells in Susac syndrome. With random hexamers, reverse transcription was performed on roughly 0.45 to 1 ug of RNA. TCR beta CDR3 was amplified by immunoSEQ multiplex PCR. This amplification extended across 54 Vbeta and 13 Jbeta segments. TCRdb independently ran MiXCR on the immunoSEQ multiplex PCR reads; one entry per CDR3 protein. The profile covers 170,000 or so distinct CDR3 sequences, with about 96% appearing a single time and around 0.13% taken by the ten largest. In Susac syndrome patients, recently defined diagnostic criteria for definite or probable disease were met. This clonotype appeared a single time. Its antigen is as yet unknown. Study-wide results and caveats: None of the CD4+ T cell repertoires in Susac syndrome showed clonal expansion.

Looked up from germline, CDR1 is LGHDT and CDR2 is YNNKEL (reference sequence). Trimming cost V 3 bases and J 3 bases, with 9 bases left between them. The CDR3 covers 14 residues. The sequence derives from a human donor with Susac syndrome. Sequencing input: CD4+ T cells from PBMCs. This chain connects TRBV3-1 to TRBJ1-5, with unresolved D. CDR3 sequence: CASSHGNTNQPQHF. CDR3 DNA: TGTGCCAGCAGCCACGGCAATACCAATCAGCCCCAGCATTTT.